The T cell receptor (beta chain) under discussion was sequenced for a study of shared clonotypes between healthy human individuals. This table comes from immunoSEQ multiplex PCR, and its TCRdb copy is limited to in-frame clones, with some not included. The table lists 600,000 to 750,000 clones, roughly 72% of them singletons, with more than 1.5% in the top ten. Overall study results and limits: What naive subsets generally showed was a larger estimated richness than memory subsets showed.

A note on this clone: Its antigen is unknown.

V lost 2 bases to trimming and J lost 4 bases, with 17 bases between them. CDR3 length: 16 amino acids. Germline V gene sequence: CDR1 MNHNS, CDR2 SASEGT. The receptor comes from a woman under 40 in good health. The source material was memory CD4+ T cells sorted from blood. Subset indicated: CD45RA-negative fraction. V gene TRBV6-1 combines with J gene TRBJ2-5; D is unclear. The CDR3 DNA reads TGTGCCAGCAGTGAACTCGCAGAAGGCCCCCGAGAGACCCAGTACTTC. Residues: CASSELAEGPRETQYF.